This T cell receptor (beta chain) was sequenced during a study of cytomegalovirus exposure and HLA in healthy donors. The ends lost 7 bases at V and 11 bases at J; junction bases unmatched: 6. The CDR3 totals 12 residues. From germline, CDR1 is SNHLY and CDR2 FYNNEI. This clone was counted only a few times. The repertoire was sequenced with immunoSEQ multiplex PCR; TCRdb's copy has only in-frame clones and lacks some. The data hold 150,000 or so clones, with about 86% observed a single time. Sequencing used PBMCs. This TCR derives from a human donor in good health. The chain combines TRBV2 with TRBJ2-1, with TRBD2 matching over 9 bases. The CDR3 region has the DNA TGTGCCAGCACCTCTAGCGGGAAGCAGCAGTTCTTC. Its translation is CASTSSGKQQFF.